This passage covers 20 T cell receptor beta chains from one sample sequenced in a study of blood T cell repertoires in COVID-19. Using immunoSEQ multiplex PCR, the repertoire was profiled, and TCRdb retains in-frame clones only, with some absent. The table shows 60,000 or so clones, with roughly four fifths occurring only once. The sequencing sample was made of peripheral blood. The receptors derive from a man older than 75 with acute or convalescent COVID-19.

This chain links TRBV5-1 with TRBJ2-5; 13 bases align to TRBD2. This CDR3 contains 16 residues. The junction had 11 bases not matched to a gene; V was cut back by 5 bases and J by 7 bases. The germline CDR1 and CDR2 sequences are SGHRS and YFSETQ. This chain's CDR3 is CASRNELAGGRRTQYF. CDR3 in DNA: TGCGCCAGCAGAAATGAACTAGCGGGGGGGCGGAGGACCCAGTACTTC.

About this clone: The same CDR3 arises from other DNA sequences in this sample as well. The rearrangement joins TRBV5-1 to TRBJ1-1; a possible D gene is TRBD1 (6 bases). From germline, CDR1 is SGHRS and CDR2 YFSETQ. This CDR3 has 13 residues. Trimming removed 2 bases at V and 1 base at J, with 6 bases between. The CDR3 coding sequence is TGCGCCAGCAGCTTACAGGGGAACACTGAAGCTTTCTTT. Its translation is CASSLQGNTEAFF. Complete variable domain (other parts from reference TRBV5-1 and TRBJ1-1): KAGVTQTPRYLIKTRGQQVTLSCSPISGHRSVSWYQQTPGQGLQFLFEYFSETQRNKGNFPGRFSGRQFSNSRSEMNVSTLELGDSALYLCASSLQGNTEAFFGQGTRLTVV.

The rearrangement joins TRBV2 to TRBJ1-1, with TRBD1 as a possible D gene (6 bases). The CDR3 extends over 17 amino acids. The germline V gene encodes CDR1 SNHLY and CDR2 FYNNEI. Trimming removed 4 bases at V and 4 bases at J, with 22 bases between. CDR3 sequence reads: CASSGDIGNPGSTEAFF. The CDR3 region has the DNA TGTGCCAGCAGTGGGGACATCGGGAACCCAGGGAGCACTGAAGCTTTCTTT.

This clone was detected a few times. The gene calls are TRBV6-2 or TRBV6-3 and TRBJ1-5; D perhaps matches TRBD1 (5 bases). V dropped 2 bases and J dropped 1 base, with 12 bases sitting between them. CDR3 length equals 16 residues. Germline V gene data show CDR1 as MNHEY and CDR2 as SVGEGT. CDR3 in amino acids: CASSYVQGPSNQPQHF. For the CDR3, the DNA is TGTGCCAGCAGTTACGTGCAGGGCCCAAGCAATCAGCCCCAGCATTTT.

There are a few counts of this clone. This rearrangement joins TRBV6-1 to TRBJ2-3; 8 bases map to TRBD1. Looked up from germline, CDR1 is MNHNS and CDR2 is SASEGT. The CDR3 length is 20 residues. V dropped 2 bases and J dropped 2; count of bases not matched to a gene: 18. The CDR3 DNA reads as TGTGCCAGCAGTGAAATCGGGGTTGCAGGGGGCACGTCACCCACAGATACGCAGTATTTT. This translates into CASSEIGVAGGTSPTDTQYF.

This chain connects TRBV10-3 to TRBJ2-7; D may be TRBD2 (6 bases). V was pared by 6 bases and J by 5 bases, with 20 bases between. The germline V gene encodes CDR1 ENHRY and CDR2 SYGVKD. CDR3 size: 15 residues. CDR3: CAISAETAGGDEQYF. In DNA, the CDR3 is TGTGCCATCAGCGCCGAAACGGCGGGCGGGGACGAGCAGTACTTC.

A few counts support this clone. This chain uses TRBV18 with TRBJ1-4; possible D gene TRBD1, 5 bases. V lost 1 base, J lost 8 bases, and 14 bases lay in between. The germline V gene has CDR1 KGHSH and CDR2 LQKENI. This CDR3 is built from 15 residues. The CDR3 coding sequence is TGTGCCAGCTCACCACGACGTGGGAAGGGGGAAAAACTGTTTTTT. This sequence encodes CASSPRRGKGEKLFF. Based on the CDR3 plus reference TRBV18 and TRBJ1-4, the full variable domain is NAGVMQNPRHLVRRRGQEARLRCSPMKGHSHVYWYRQLPEEGLKFMVYLQKENIIDESGMPKERFSAEFPKEGPSILRIQQVVRGDSAAYFCASSPRRGKGEKLFFGSGTQLSVL.

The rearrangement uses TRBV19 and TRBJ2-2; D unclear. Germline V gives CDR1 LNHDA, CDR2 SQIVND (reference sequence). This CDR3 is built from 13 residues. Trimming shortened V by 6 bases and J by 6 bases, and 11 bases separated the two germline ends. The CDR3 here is CASRVSGAGELFF. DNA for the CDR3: TGTGCCAGTAGGGTTAGTGGAGCCGGGGAGCTGTTTTTT.

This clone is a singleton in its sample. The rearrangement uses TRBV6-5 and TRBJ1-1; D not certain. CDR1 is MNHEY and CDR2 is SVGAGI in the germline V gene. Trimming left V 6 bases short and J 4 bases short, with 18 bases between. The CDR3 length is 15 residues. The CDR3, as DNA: TGTGCCAGCAGAGGACTCTTTAATAGGGTCACTGAAGCTTTCTTT. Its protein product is CASRGLFNRVTEAFF.

The CDR3 reads CASKGRGSAFF. The CDR3, as DNA: TGTGCCAGTAAAGGTCGGGGTAGCGCTTTCTTT. This chain connects TRBV19 to TRBJ1-1; D is unresolved. CDR3 length: 11 amino acids. Germline V gene lookup returns CDR1 LNHDA and CDR2 SQIVND (reference sequence). The ends were cut back, 7 bases at V and 11 bases at J, with 14 bases in the middle.

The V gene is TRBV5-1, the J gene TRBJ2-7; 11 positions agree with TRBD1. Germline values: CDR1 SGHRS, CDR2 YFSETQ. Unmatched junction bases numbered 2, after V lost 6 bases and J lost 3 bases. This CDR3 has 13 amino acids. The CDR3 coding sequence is TGCGCCAGCACCGGGACAGGGGGCTACGAGCAGTACTTC. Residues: CASTGTGGYEQYF.

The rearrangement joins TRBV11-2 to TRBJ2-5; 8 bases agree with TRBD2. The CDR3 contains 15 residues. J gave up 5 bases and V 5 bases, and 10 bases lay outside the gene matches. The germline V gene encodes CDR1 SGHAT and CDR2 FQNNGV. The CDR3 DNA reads TGTGCCAGCAGCGCCAGCGGGGGCCGGTGGGAGACCCAGTACTTC. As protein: CASSASGGRWETQYF.

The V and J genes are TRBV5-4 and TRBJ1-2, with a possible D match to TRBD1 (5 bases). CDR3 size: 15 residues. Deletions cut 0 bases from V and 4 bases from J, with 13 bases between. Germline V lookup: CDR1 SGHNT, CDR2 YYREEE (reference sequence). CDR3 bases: TGTGCCAGCAGCTTGGACAGGCCACGGACCTATGGCTACACCTTC. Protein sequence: CASSLDRPRTYGYTF.

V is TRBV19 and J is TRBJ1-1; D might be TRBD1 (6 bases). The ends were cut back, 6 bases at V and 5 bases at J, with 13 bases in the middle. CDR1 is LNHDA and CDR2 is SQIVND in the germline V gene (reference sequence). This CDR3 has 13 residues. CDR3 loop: CASRTDRRTEAFF. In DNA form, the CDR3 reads TGTGCCAGTAGGACAGACAGGAGAACTGAAGCTTTCTTT.

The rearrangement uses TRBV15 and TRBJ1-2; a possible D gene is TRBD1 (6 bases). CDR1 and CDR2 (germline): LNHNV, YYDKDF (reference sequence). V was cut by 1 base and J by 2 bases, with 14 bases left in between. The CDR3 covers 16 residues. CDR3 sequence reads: CATSRAGTPTNYGYTF. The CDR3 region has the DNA TGTGCCACCAGCAGAGCAGGGACACCTACCAACTATGGCTACACCTTC.

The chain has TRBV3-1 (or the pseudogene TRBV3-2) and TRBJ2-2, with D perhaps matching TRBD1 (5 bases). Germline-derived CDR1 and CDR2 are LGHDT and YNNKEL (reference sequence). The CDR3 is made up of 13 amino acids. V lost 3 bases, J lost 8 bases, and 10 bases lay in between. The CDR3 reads CASSHLGVGELFF. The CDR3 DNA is TGTGCCAGCAGCCACTTAGGGGTGGGGGAGCTGTTTTTT.

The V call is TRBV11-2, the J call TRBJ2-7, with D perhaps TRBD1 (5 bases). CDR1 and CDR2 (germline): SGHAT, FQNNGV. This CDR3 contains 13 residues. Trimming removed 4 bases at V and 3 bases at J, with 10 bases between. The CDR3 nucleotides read TGTGCCAGCAGCTACCGACAGAGCTACGAGCAGTACTTC. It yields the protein CASSYRQSYEQYF.

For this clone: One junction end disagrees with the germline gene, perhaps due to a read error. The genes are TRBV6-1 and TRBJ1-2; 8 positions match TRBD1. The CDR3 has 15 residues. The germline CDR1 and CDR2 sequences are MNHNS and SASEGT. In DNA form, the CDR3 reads TGTGCCAGCAGTCAAGCCAGGGGGCCGGGCTATGGCTACACCTTC. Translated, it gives CASSQARGPGYGYTF.

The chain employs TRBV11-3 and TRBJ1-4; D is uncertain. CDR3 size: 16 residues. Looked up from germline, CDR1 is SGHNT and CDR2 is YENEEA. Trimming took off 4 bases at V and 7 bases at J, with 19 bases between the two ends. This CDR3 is CASSSTLGVGSEKLFF. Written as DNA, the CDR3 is TGTGCCAGCAGCTCCACGCTTGGGGTTGGGAGTGAAAAACTGTTTTTT.

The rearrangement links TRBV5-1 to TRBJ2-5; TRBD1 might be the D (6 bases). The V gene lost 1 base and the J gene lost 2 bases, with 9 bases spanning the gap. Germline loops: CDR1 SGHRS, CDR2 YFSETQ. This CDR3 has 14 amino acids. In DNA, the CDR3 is TGCGCCAGCAGCTTGAGACAGGAGCAAGAGACCCAGTACTTC. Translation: CASSLRQEQETQYF.